The 2 T cell receptor beta chains below come from one sample, sequenced in a study of cytotoxic CD8 clonotypes in ibrutinib-treated CLL. The assay was immunoSEQ multiplex PCR, and TCRdb's table has in-frame clones only and misses some. The sample contains 200,000 or so clones, 60% to 80% of which appear only once. The sample was PBMCs, taken after 12 months of ibrutinib treatment. The receptor set was obtained from a human donor with chronic lymphocytic leukemia.

This chain links TRBV2 with TRBJ1-5; D ambiguous. This CDR3 comprises 17 residues. The germline V gene has CDR1 SNHLY and CDR2 FYNNEI. Trimming took off 8 bases at V and 3 bases at J, with 23 bases between the two ends. CDR3: CASQEDPLAILNQPQHF. In nucleotides, the CDR3 is TGTGCCAGCCAAGAGGATCCTCTGGCAATTCTCAATCAGCCCCAGCATTTT.

This chain links TRBV5-1 with TRBJ2-1; D ambiguous. Germline V lookup: CDR1 SGHRS, CDR2 YFSETQ. Trimming removed 3 bases from V and 0 bases from J, with 10 bases in between. CDR3 length: 15 amino acids. The CDR3 DNA is TGCGCCAGCAGCTCCGGTCTTAGCTCCTACAATGAGCAGTTCTTC. It encodes CASSSGLSSYNEQFF.